A selection of T cell receptor beta chains follows, all from one sample in a study of cytomegalovirus exposure and HLA in healthy donors. The data were produced by immunoSEQ multiplex PCR, yet TCRdb's version contains in-frame clones alone and is incomplete. The profile shows 110,000 or so clones, approximately 86% of them singletons. Material for sequencing was PBMCs. These receptors all stem from a woman aged 18-29 years in good health and CMV-seropositive. Both conserved end residues are part of each CDR3. The order of the fields is clone size, J gene, V gene, D gene, CDR3 DNA, CDR3 protein. The D gene is left open where the match is weak. Clone size is given for some rows only: seen once, a few or many times, or a class if the clone is expanded.

-,TRBJ2-1,TRBV4-1,TRBD1,TGCGCCAGCAGCCAAGAGTTGCAGGGGGCTATTGAGCAGTTCTTC,CASSQELQGAIEQFF
-,TRBJ1-5,TRBV28,TRBD1,TGTGCCAGCAGGAGAGACAGGGGAGGCAATCAGCCCCAGCATTTT,CASRRDRGGNQPQHF
-,TRBJ2-3,TRBV5-4,-,TGTGCCAGCAGCTCTAATACAGATACGCAGTATTTT,CASSSNTDTQYF
once,TRBJ1-1,TRBV6-1,TRBD1,TGTGCCAGCAGTCCGCTTTCAGGGGGGAACACTGAAGCTTTCTTT,CASSPLSGGNTEAFF
-,TRBJ2-2,TRBV29-1,TRBD1,TGCAGCGTTCTGCGACAGGGGAACACCGGGGAGCTGTTTTTT,CSVLRQGNTGELFF
-,TRBJ2-7,TRBV11-3,-,TGTGCCAGCAGCCCACCTTGGAGCGGTGTCTCCTACGAGCAGTACTTC,CASSPPWSGVSYEQYF
few,TRBJ1-2,TRBV10-3,-,TGTGCCATCAGTCCCCCCGGGATCTATGGCTACACCTTC,CAISPPGIYGYTF
-,TRBJ1-5,TRBV6-1,TRBD1,TGTGCCAGCAGACCCGGACAGGGAAGCAATCAGCCCCAGCATTTT,CASRPGQGSNQPQHF
-,TRBJ2-7,TRBV6-1,TRBD2,TGTGCCACCAAGGGACGCGGTATAGCGGGCCAGCAGTACTTC,CATKGRGIAGQQYF
-,TRBJ1-5,TRBV28,TRBD1,TGTGCCAGCAGTTACAGGGGGCAGGTTCAGCCCCAGCATTTT,CASSYRGQVQPQHF
-,TRBJ2-1,TRBV27,-,TGTGCCAGCAGTTTATTAGGGGGGGCCGGCAATGAGCAGTTCTTC,CASSLLGGAGNEQFF
-,TRBJ2-1,TRBV5-4,TRBD2,TGTGCCAGCACCCGGAGCTCCCTAGCGGATAGCAATGAGCAGTTCTTC,CASTRSSLADSNEQFF
-,TRBJ2-7,TRBV6-6,-,TGTGCCAGCAGTTACTCTACAGCCCCCACCGAGCAGTACTTC,CASSYSTAPTEQYF
-,TRBJ1-4,TRBV2,-,TGTGCCGGGCAGGGCGTCCCTGAGGAAAAACTGTTTTTT,CAGQGVPEEKLFF
-,TRBJ2-1,TRBV10-2,TRBD1,TGCGCCAGCAGCCCGAGACAGGGCGACAATGAGCAGTTCTTC,CASSPRQGDNEQFF
-,TRBJ1-2,TRBV6-5,TRBD1,TGTGCCAGCAGTGCCGACAGGGGGTATGGCTACACCTTC,CASSADRGYGYTF
-,TRBJ1-1,TRBV7-9,TRBD1,TGTGCCAGCAGCGTGGACAGGGGGGCTGAAGCTTTCTTT,CASSVDRGAEAFF
-,TRBJ2-2,TRBV28,TRBD1,TGTGCCAGCAGTCCGTCTCCCGGGACAGGGGGAAACACCGGGGAGCTGTTTTTT,CASSPSPGTGGNTGELFF
few,TRBJ1-1,TRBV6-5,TRBD1,TGTGCCAGCAGTTACCTGACAGGGAACGGGGCTGAAGCTTTCTTT,CASSYLTGNGAEAFF
-,TRBJ2-5,TRBV5-1,-,TGCGCCAGCAGCTGGGGGGGCGGAAACCAAGAGACCCAGTACTTC,CASSWGGGNQETQYF
-,TRBJ1-2,TRBV5-1,-,TGCGCCAGCAGCAGGACAGAGCTTAATAACTATGGCTACACCTTC,CASSRTELNNYGYTF
-,TRBJ1-2,TRBV5-5,-,TGTGCCAGCAGCCTCCCGGGGAGCGGCTATGGCTACACCTTC,CASSLPGSGYGYTF
-,TRBJ1-1,TRBV29-1,TRBD1,TGCAGCGTCCAAAGCTATGCCAGGGGGGTTGAAGCTTTCTTT,CSVQSYARGVEAFF
-,TRBJ1-5,TRBV27,-,TGTGCCAGTCAAAGAGGGGGGGTAAGCAATCAGCCCCAGCATTTT,CASQRGGVSNQPQHF
-,TRBJ2-7,TRBV2,TRBD2,TGTGCCAGCAGTTGGCTAGCGGGGGGTGAGCAGTACTTC,CASSWLAGGEQYF
-,TRBJ2-2,TRBV10-2,-,TGCGCCAGCGGGGGACAGAACACCGGGGAGCTGTTTTTT,CASGGQNTGELFF
-,TRBJ2-7,TRBV5-1,TRBD1,TGCGCCAGCAGCTTGGAATGGGACAGAAGGGAGCAGTACTTC,CASSLEWDRREQYF
-,TRBJ2-7,TRBV11-2,-,TGTGCCAGCAGCACGCGGGACCGCTCCTACGAGCAGTACTTC,CASSTRDRSYEQYF
-,TRBJ1-3,TRBV6-5,-,TGTGCCAGCAGTTACGAGGGAATCTCTGGAAACACCATATATTTT,CASSYEGISGNTIYF
-,TRBJ2-2,TRBV11-3,-,TGTGCCAGCAGCTACATGGGGCGACCGAACACCGGGGAGCTGTTTTTT,CASSYMGRPNTGELFF
-,TRBJ2-1,TRBV5-1,-,TGCGCCAGCAGCTTGGCGGCAGCTAGGGGCAATGAGCAGTTCTTC,CASSLAAARGNEQFF
few,TRBJ2-7,TRBV2,-,TGTGCCAGCTTCGCCGGGGCGGGGGAGCAGTACTTC,CASFAGAGEQYF
-,TRBJ2-1,TRBV6-6,-,TGTGCCAGCAGTGCGGGGGACAGGTCCTACAATGAGCAGTTCTTC,CASSAGDRSYNEQFF
-,TRBJ1-1,TRBV7-9,-,TGTGCCAGCAGCGCAGGTCGGCCTGAAGCTTTCTTT,CASSAGRPEAFF
-,TRBJ1-2,TRBV28,-,TGTGCCAGCAGGCTTGCAGTTTTGGGACTGAACTATGGCTACACCTTC,CASRLAVLGLNYGYTF
-,TRBJ2-1,TRBV6-4,TRBD2,TGTGCCAGCAGCTTTAGCGGGGGGGGGAGCTCCTACAATGAGCAGTTCTTC,CASSFSGGGSSYNEQFF
-,TRBJ2-7,TRBV28,-,TGTGCCAGCAGTTTTTCTCAGGGGCTTAGCTCCTACGAGCAGTACTTC,CASSFSQGLSSYEQYF
few,TRBJ2-6,TRBV19,TRBD1,TGTGCCAGTAGTCGGGACAGCTCCTCTGGGGCCAACGTCCTGACTTTC,CASSRDSSSGANVLTF
-,TRBJ2-3,TRBV30,-,TGTGCCTGGAGTGCTGGCACAGATACGCAGTATTTT,CAWSAGTDTQYF
-,TRBJ1-4,TRBV2,TRBD1,TGTGCCAGCAGTCCCGGGACAGGGAATGAAAAACTGTTTTTT,CASSPGTGNEKLFF
-,TRBJ2-2,TRBV27,-,TGTGCCAGCAGTTTATCACAACCGGGGACCGGGGAGCTGTTTTTT,CASSLSQPGTGELFF
-,TRBJ2-7,TRBV9,TRBD2,TGTGCCAGCAGCGTAGCGAGCGGGGGCTACGAGCAGTACTTC,CASSVASGGYEQYF
-,TRBJ1-1,TRBV6-4,-,TGTGCCAGCAGTGAAAGGGGGACGAACACTGAAGCTTTCTTT,CASSERGTNTEAFF
-,TRBJ2-3,TRBV7-9,-,TGTGCCAGTCGAGCTGCAGATACGCAGTATTTT,CASRAADTQYF
-,TRBJ2-2,TRBV7-9,TRBD1,TGTGCCAGGGCCGGGACAGGGGCCACCGGGGAGCTGTTTTTT,CARAGTGATGELFF
-,TRBJ1-1,TRBV19,-,TGTGCCAGTAGTATAACCCCGGGCACTGAAGCTTTCTTT,CASSITPGTEAFF
-,TRBJ1-4,TRBV19,TRBD1,TGTGCCAGCAGTGACGACAGGGTCAGGGAAAAACTGTTTTTT,CASSDDRVREKLFF
once,TRBJ1-1,TRBV2,-,TGTGCCAGTAAAGTGACGACAACAGATGAAGCTTTCTTT,CASKVTTTDEAFF
few,TRBJ1-2,TRBV5-1,-,TGCGCCAGCAGCTTCGACAGATCATATGGCTACACCTTC,CASSFDRSYGYTF
-,TRBJ1-2,TRBV29-1,-,TGCAGCGTTGAGGGGGGAATCAACCAAGTTAACTATGGCTACACCTTC,CSVEGGINQVNYGYTF
once,TRBJ2-7,TRBV28,-,TGTGCCAGCTTTGGGGAGGGAAGGGGGGCCTACGAGCAGTACTTC,CASFGEGRGAYEQYF
-,TRBJ2-7,TRBV9,-,TGTGCCAGCAGCCAAGGGACCGGGGGCTACGAGCAGTACTTC,CASSQGTGGYEQYF